This paragraph covers one T cell receptor (beta chain) sequence. What it recognizes is unknown. The template was genomic DNA from peripheral blood, not RNA. Trimming pared 6 bases from V and 0 bases from J, leaving 9 bases between. CDR3 size: 13 residues. Germline CDR1 MGHRA, CDR2 YSYEKL. The data are from a study of T cell repertoires in aging, cancer and after chemotherapy. Background on the study: Paired samples before and after chemotherapy came from glioblastoma patients receiving temozolomide-based therapy.

Study observations and caveats: Compared with age-matched healthy donors, untreated hematological or solid cancer patients showed higher blood TCR clonality. In cancer patients, declining TCR diversity with age involved lost richness and lost evenness.

Multiplex touch-down PCR with TRB-A/B primers amplified rearranged V-D-J TRB sequences. TCRdb fed the multiplex PCR reads into MiXCR, producing one record per CDR3 protein. The sample consists of about 2,200 distinct CDR3 sequences, roughly 35% of them appearing once. The sequence came from a human donor with a solid tumor. The V gene is TRBV4-1, the J gene TRBJ2-7; D remains unclear. Specimen: blood. CDR3 in amino acids: CASSPEFSYEQYF. The CDR3 coding sequence is TGCGCCAGCAGTCCCGAGTTCTCCTACGAGCAGTACTTC.